This T cell receptor (beta chain) was found in a study of blood T cell repertoires in COVID-19. TCRdb's copy holds only in-frame clones and misses some; the assay was immunoSEQ multiplex PCR. The table includes over 120,000 clones, roughly 84% detected once. The germline CDR1 and CDR2 sequences are MGHDK and SYGVNS. The CDR3 covers 17 residues. V lost 0 bases and J lost 0, with 9 bases in between. J is TRBJ1-6 and V is TRBV25-1; D unclear. The sample consisted of peripheral blood. The receptor was isolated from a man in his fifties or sixties with active or convalescent COVID-19. The CDR3 here is CASSEYSQSSYNSPLHF. Here the CDR3 DNA reads TGTGCCAGCAGTGAATATTCACAGAGCTCCTATAATTCACCCCTCCACTTT.